The 21 T cell receptor beta chains below were found in one sample sequenced in a study of shared clonotypes between healthy human individuals. Terminally differentiated effector memory CD45RA+ cells were excluded from the naive CD8 cells, which were CD45RO-negative and positively selected for CCR7. Libraries were prepared by immunoSEQ multiplex PCR; TCRdb keeps only in-frame clonotypes and omits some of them. Seen here are around 2.1 million clones, 85% to 95% observed once, and the top ten hold around 1.7%. The sample taken for sequencing was naive CD8+ T cells from PBMCs. The source of these receptors is a man between 18 and 35 years old in good health. Some clones in this sample may be carry-over from other donors' samples.

The chain employs TRBV28 and TRBJ1-5, with D hard to call. Germline V gene sequence: CDR1 MDHEN, CDR2 SYDVKM. The CDR3 consists of 15 residues. Trimming left V 7 bases short and J 2 bases short, with 15 bases between. CDR3 in amino acids: CASNPTEVGNQPQHF. The CDR3 DNA sequence: TGTGCCAGCAACCCTACAGAAGTAGGCAATCAGCCCCAGCATTTT.

The CDR3 is CASSYSTAESYEQYF. DNA for the CDR3: TGTGCCAGCAGTTATTCCACAGCGGAGAGCTACGAGCAGTACTTC. The rearrangement links TRBV6-6 to TRBJ2-7, with a tentative D call TRBD2 (5 bases). V was shortened by 3 bases and J by 3 bases, with 15 bases between the two germline ends. The germline gives CDR1 MNHNY, CDR2 SVGAGI (reference sequence). This CDR3 contains 15 residues.

This chain's CDR3 is CASSFSGPYEQYF. CDR3 coding DNA: TGTGCCAGCAGCTTTTCTGGACCCTACGAGCAGTACTTC. The V call is TRBV7-9, the J call TRBJ2-7; D is uncertain. Germline CDR1 is SEHNR and CDR2 is FQNEAQ (reference sequence). The length of the CDR3 is 13 residues. V was pared by 3 bases and J by 2 bases, with 8 bases between.

CDR3 coding DNA: TGTGCCAGCAGTGACTCGTACGGGGACCTTGGCTACACCTTC. Its protein product is CASSDSYGDLGYTF. The V gene is TRBV6-4, the J gene TRBJ1-2; TRBD1 is a possible D gene (5 bases). V was shortened by 0 bases and J by 7 bases, with 12 bases between the two germline ends. Looked up from germline, CDR1 is MRHNA and CDR2 is SNTAGT. CDR3 length equals 14 residues.

With respect to this clone: Other DNA sequences within the sample encode an identical CDR3. This chain joins TRBV27 and TRBJ2-2; D gene unclear. Per germline, CDR1 MNHEY and CDR2 SMNVEV (reference sequence). The germline V and J ends were trimmed by 3 bases and 1 base, with 3 bases remaining between them. The CDR3 has 13 amino acids. The CDR3 sequence is CASSFRNTGELFF. As DNA, the CDR3 is TGTGCCAGCAGTTTCAGGAACACCGGGGAGCTGTTTTTT.

This chain's CDR3 is CASSEDSGRSLVGEKLFF. As DNA, the CDR3 is TGTGCCAGCAGTGAAGACTCCGGACGGAGCCTAGTGGGTGAAAAACTGTTTTTT. The chain combines TRBV6-1 with TRBJ1-4; D gene unclear. Trimming removed 1 base from V and 7 bases from J, with 22 bases in between. The CDR3 is made up of 18 amino acids. Germline assignment: CDR1 MNHNS and CDR2 SASEGT.

This chain's CDR3 is CASSQGSSTYEQYF. CDR3 DNA sequence: TGTGCCAGCAGCCAGGGTAGCAGCACCTACGAGCAGTACTTC. The V and J genes are TRBV27 and TRBJ2-7; perhaps TRBD1 as D (5 bases). V was pared by 6 bases and J by 2 bases, with 14 bases between. The CDR3 extends over 14 amino acids. Per the germline V gene, CDR1 is MNHEY and CDR2 is SMNVEV (reference sequence).

This clone turned up a few times. This chain uses TRBV19 with TRBJ1-1; D is unclear. Trimming cost V 1 base and J 9 bases, with 9 bases left between them. The germline V gene has CDR1 LNHDA and CDR2 SQIVND (reference sequence). The length of the CDR3 is 12 residues. CDR3 nucleotide sequence: TGTGCCAGTAGTATAGGAAGAGACCAAGCTTTCTTT. Translation gives CASSIGRDQAFF.

This chain joins TRBV9 and TRBJ1-4, with a tentative D call TRBD1 (6 bases). This CDR3 spans 15 amino acids. Germline CDR1 and CDR2: SGDLS and YYNGEE. V was cut by 0 bases and J by 4 bases, with 10 bases left in between. The chain's CDR3 is CASSVATGSNEKLFF. In DNA form, the CDR3 reads TGTGCCAGCAGCGTAGCTACAGGGAGTAATGAAAAACTGTTTTTT.

The J gene is TRBJ1-2, the V gene TRBV7-2; D remains unclear. The CDR3 is 14 residues long. The V end was cut by 5 bases, the J end by 6 bases, with 16 bases between. Per the germline V gene, CDR1 is SGHTA and CDR2 is FQGNSA. The CDR3: CASSPDRGSNGYTF. The CDR3 nucleotides read TGTGCCAGCAGCCCTGATAGAGGGTCCAATGGCTACACCTTC.

This clone was observed a few times. V and J are TRBV5-6 and TRBJ1-1; tentatively, D is TRBD1 (6 bases). The CDR3 covers 12 residues. The V end was cut by 1 base, the J end by 7 bases, with 8 bases between. Germline-derived CDR1 and CDR2 are SGHDT and YYEEEE. CDR3 region: CASSLRGIEAFF. The DNA of the CDR3 is TGTGCCAGCAGCTTGAGGGGGATTGAAGCTTTCTTT.

The chain uses TRBV11-2 and TRBJ2-3, with TRBD2 matching over 10 bases. This CDR3 region has 16 residues. Per germline, CDR1 SGHAT and CDR2 FQNNGV. V shed 5 bases and J 2 bases; nucleotides not matched to a gene: 7. CDR3 sequence: CASSRLAGAYTDTQYF. CDR3 DNA: TGTGCCAGCAGCCGTCTAGCGGGAGCTTACACAGATACGCAGTATTTT. Based on the CDR3 plus reference TRBV11-2 and TRBJ2-3, the full variable domain is EAGVAQSPRYKIIEKRQSVAFWCNPISGHATLYWYQQILGQGPKLLIQFQNNGVVDDSQLPKDRFSAERLKGVDSTLKIQPAKLEDSAVYLCASSRLAGAYTDTQYFGPGTRLTVL.

The gene calls are TRBV29-1 and TRBJ1-1, with D hard to call. This CDR3 contains 12 residues. Germline-derived CDR1 and CDR2 are SQVTM and ANQGSEA. V gave up 4 bases and J gave up 4 bases, with 10 bases separating them. CDR3 protein: CSVVAGSTEAFF. For the CDR3, the DNA is TGCAGCGTTGTCGCGGGTTCCACTGAAGCTTTCTTT. Using reference TRBV29-1 and TRBJ1-1 for the parts outside the CDR3, the full variable domain is SAVISQKPSRDICQRGTSLTIQCQVDSQVTMMFWYRQQPGQSLTLIATANQGSEATYESGFVIDKFPISRPNLTFSTLTVSNMSPEDSSIYLCSVVAGSTEAFFGQGTRLTVV.

The chain recombines TRBV19 with TRBJ2-2, with D possibly matching TRBD1 (5 bases). CDR3 size: 13 residues. V lost 5 bases, J lost 7 bases, and 11 bases lay in between. Germline CDR1 reads LNHDA; CDR2 reads SQIVND (reference sequence). The CDR3 coding sequence is TGTGCCAGTAGTCTTAGGACATTCGGGGAGCTGTTTTTT. Protein sequence: CASSLRTFGELFF.

The chain combines TRBV7-8 with TRBJ1-2; D unclear. The CDR3 is 15 residues long. The germline gives CDR1 SGHVS, CDR2 FQNEAQ. V was shortened by 7 bases and J by 6 bases, with 21 bases between the two germline ends. Here the CDR3 DNA reads TGTGCCAGCACCACAAACGGATATCTGCCCGATGGCTACACCTTC. Its translation is CASTTNGYLPDGYTF.

The chain recombines TRBV7-9 with TRBJ2-1; possible D gene TRBD2, 6 bases. The CDR3 has 17 residues. Germline lookup yields CDR1 SEHNR and CDR2 FQNEAQ (reference sequence). Trimming shortened V by 2 bases and J by 0 bases, and 14 bases separated the two germline ends. As DNA, the CDR3 is TGTGCCAGCAGCTTACCCGATAGCGGCAGCTCCTACAATGAGCAGTTCTTC. It yields the protein CASSLPDSGSSYNEQFF.

Notes on this clone: At the DNA level, this CDR3 is encoded by other sequences in the same sample as well. This CDR3 is CASSFTGGDTEAFF. CDR3 DNA: TGTGCCAGCAGCTTCACAGGGGGTGATACTGAAGCTTTCTTT. The chain joins TRBV5-4 to TRBJ1-1; 8 positions agree with TRBD1. Germline CDR1 and CDR2: SGHNT and YYREEE (reference sequence). Germline trimming cut 2 bases from V and 5 bases from J; bases unmatched to any gene: 5. This CDR3 spans 14 amino acids.

A single count supports this clone. V and J are TRBV6-4 and TRBJ1-5; D is possibly TRBD1 (5 bases). With 9 bases removed from V and 4 bases from J, the gap between germline ends came to 19 bases. The CDR3 is made up of 15 amino acids. Looked up from germline, CDR1 is MRHNA and CDR2 is SNTAGT. The CDR3 nucleotides read TGTGCCAGGATCCCGGGACGGGGGATAAATCAGCCCCAGCATTTT. Translated: CARIPGRGINQPQHF.

The chain joins TRBV5-8 to TRBJ2-7, with TRBD2 identical over 7 bases. V was pared by 0 bases and J by 0 bases, with 9 bases of the junction left unmatched. The CDR3 extends over 17 amino acids. Germline V gene lookup returns CDR1 SGHTS and CDR2 YDEGEE. The CDR3 sequence: CASSLGGGIRSSYEQYF. CDR3 nucleotides: TGTGCCAGCAGCTTGGGGGGAGGGATCCGAAGCTCCTACGAGCAGTACTTC.

The gene calls are TRBV28 and TRBJ1-5, with D maybe TRBD1 (5 bases). Germline V gene sequence: CDR1 MDHEN, CDR2 SYDVKM. The CDR3 loop spans 16 amino acids. V lost 6 bases to trimming and J lost 2 bases, with 17 bases between them. CDR3 sequence reads: CASSKPLAGGNQPQHF. Here the CDR3 DNA reads TGTGCCAGCAGCAAACCTTTAGCGGGGGGCAATCAGCCCCAGCATTTT. The variable domain in full, with the rest retrieved from reference TRBV28 and TRBJ1-5, is DVKVTQSSRYLVKRTGEKVFLECVQDMDHENMFWYRQDPGLGLRLIYFSYDVKMKEKGDIPEGYSVSREKKERFSLILESASTNQTSMYLCASSKPLAGGNQPQHFGDGTRLSIL.

Regarding this clone: Distinct nucleotide sequences in the sample also encode this CDR3. This chain connects TRBV27 to TRBJ2-2; the D is unclear. The CDR3 is 13 amino acids. Germline assignment: CDR1 MNHEY and CDR2 SMNVEV (reference sequence). Deletions cut 3 bases from V and 5 bases from J, with 7 bases between. CDR3 sequence reads: CASSFGQTGELFF. The CDR3 DNA reads TGTGCCAGCAGTTTCGGGCAGACCGGGGAGCTGTTTTTT.